Listed below are T cell receptor beta chains from one sample, sequenced in a study of PD-1 blockade in classical Hodgkin lymphoma. Sequenced by immunoSEQ multiplex PCR; TCRdb stores in-frame clones only, minus some. The top ten clones hold just under 2% of a sample with over 85,000 clones, 90% to 95% of them seen once. The input for sequencing was peripheral blood mononuclear cells (PBMCs), taken before the fourth cycle of nivolumab. The receptors were gathered from a human donor with classical Hodgkin lymphoma. The CDR3 runs from the conserved cysteine through the conserved F or W. The D gene is left open where the match is weak. Part of the rows lack a size; the others show once, few, many or a class for expanded clones.

clone_size: -; d_call: -; j_call: TRBJ2-5; v_call: TRBV5-1; cdr3_nt: TGCGCCAGCAGCTTGTTCTGGGATCAAGAGACCCAGTACTTC; cdr3_aa: CASSLFWDQETQYF
clone_size: -; d_call: -; j_call: TRBJ2-4; v_call: TRBV30; cdr3_nt: TGTGCCTGGAGTCAGGGCTTCCCCCTAGCCAAAAACATTCAGTACTTC; cdr3_aa: CAWSQGFPLAKNIQYF
clone_size: -; d_call: -; j_call: TRBJ2-4; v_call: TRBV27; cdr3_nt: TGTGCCAGCAGGCGTCCGGCAGGGAAAAACATTCAGTACTTC; cdr3_aa: CASRRPAGKNIQYF
clone_size: -; d_call: -; j_call: TRBJ2-1; v_call: TRBV30; cdr3_nt: TGTGCCTGGAGTGGCAGGAACTCCTACAATGAGCAGTTCTTC; cdr3_aa: CAWSGRNSYNEQFF
clone_size: -; d_call: -; j_call: TRBJ2-1; v_call: TRBV7-3; cdr3_nt: TGTGCCAGCAGCTTAACGCAGGGGTCCTACAATGAGCAGTTCTTC; cdr3_aa: CASSLTQGSYNEQFF
clone_size: -; d_call: -; j_call: TRBJ1-1; v_call: TRBV10-3; cdr3_nt: TGTGCCATCAGTGAGCCGGAGGCAGGGAAGGGTTTCAAGGAAGCTTTCTTT; cdr3_aa: CAISEPEAGKGFKEAFF
clone_size: -; d_call: -; j_call: TRBJ2-7; v_call: TRBV7-2; cdr3_nt: TGTGCCAGCAGCCTATTAGACAGATACGAGCAGTACTTC; cdr3_aa: CASSLLDRYEQYF
clone_size: -; d_call: TRBD1; j_call: TRBJ2-7; v_call: TRBV19; cdr3_nt: TGTGCCAGTAGTGGGAGGACAGGGGGCGCATCGTCCTACGAGCAGTACTTC; cdr3_aa: CASSGRTGGASSYEQYF
clone_size: -; d_call: -; j_call: TRBJ2-3; v_call: TRBV5-1; cdr3_nt: TGCGCCAGCAGCTTAGGGTCTCGCACAGATACGCAGTATTTT; cdr3_aa: CASSLGSRTDTQYF
clone_size: -; d_call: TRBD2; j_call: TRBJ2-4; v_call: TRBV5-6; cdr3_nt: TGTGCCAGCAGCTCGGGACTAGCGCCCAAAAACATTCAGTACTTC; cdr3_aa: CASSSGLAPKNIQYF
clone_size: -; d_call: -; j_call: TRBJ2-2; v_call: TRBV10-3; cdr3_nt: TGTGCCATGGGTGGAGGGGTCAACACCGGGGAGCTGTTTTTT; cdr3_aa: CAMGGGVNTGELFF
clone_size: -; d_call: TRBD1; j_call: TRBJ2-7; v_call: TRBV2; cdr3_nt: TGTGCCAGCAGGGGGACAGGGGGTCCCTACGAGCAGTACTTC; cdr3_aa: CASRGTGGPYEQYF
clone_size: once; d_call: TRBD2; j_call: TRBJ2-1; v_call: TRBV29-1; cdr3_nt: TGCAGCGTTGAAGGTCCCACTAGCGGCCGACTTAATGAGCAGTTCTTC; cdr3_aa: CSVEGPTSGRLNEQFF
clone_size: -; d_call: TRBD2; j_call: TRBJ2-7; v_call: TRBV14; cdr3_nt: TGTGCCAGCAGCCAAGGTTATTTGGGCCCGGGGGGGCACGAGCAGTACTTC; cdr3_aa: CASSQGYLGPGGHEQYF
clone_size: -; d_call: -; j_call: TRBJ2-3; v_call: TRBV6-4; cdr3_nt: TGTGCCAGCAGTGACTGGGGGGCCTCGGTTCATAACACAGATACGCAGTATTTT; cdr3_aa: CASSDWGASVHNTDTQYF
clone_size: -; d_call: TRBD2; j_call: TRBJ2-1; v_call: TRBV6-6; cdr3_nt: TGTGCCAGCAGTTACTCGCCTAGCGGGAGTAGGTATGAGCAGTTCTTC; cdr3_aa: CASSYSPSGSRYEQFF
clone_size: -; d_call: TRBD2; j_call: TRBJ2-2; v_call: TRBV9; cdr3_nt: TGTGCCAGCAGCTTCCGGACTAGCGGGAGGGGCTTTGGCACCGGGGAGCTGTTTTTT; cdr3_aa: CASSFRTSGRGFGTGELFF
clone_size: once; d_call: -; j_call: TRBJ2-3; v_call: TRBV4-1; cdr3_nt: TGCGCCAGCAGCCAAACGGGGGCGGGAGATACGCAGTATTTT; cdr3_aa: CASSQTGAGDTQYF
clone_size: -; d_call: -; j_call: TRBJ1-4; v_call: TRBV6-5; cdr3_nt: TGTGCCAGCAGTTACGGGTCCAAAGCGGAAAAACTGTTTTTT; cdr3_aa: CASSYGSKAEKLFF
clone_size: -; d_call: -; j_call: TRBJ2-7; v_call: TRBV5-6; cdr3_nt: TGTGCCAGCAGTACCTCGACTAGTACCGACGAGCAGTACTTC; cdr3_aa: CASSTSTSTDEQYF
clone_size: -; d_call: -; j_call: TRBJ2-3; v_call: TRBV6-4; cdr3_nt: TGTGCCAGCAGTAAGGGGGAGGGCACAGATACGCAGTATTTT; cdr3_aa: CASSKGEGTDTQYF
clone_size: -; d_call: -; j_call: TRBJ1-1; v_call: TRBV27; cdr3_nt: TGTGCCAGCAAGGTTTGGGGCCCGAACACTGAAGCTTTCTTT; cdr3_aa: CASKVWGPNTEAFF
clone_size: -; d_call: -; j_call: TRBJ2-7; v_call: TRBV4-1; cdr3_nt: TGCGCCAGCAGCCAAGCCTCCTACGAGCAGTACTTC; cdr3_aa: CASSQASYEQYF
clone_size: -; d_call: -; j_call: TRBJ2-5; v_call: TRBV25-1; cdr3_nt: TGTGCCAGCAGTGAATATATTCAGGGGACCCAGTACTTC; cdr3_aa: CASSEYIQGTQYF
clone_size: -; d_call: -; j_call: TRBJ2-3; v_call: TRBV7-8; cdr3_nt: TGTGCCAGCTTCGCGACCGGTGGCAGCACAGATACGCAGTATTTT; cdr3_aa: CASFATGGSTDTQYF
clone_size: -; d_call: -; j_call: TRBJ1-4; v_call: TRBV7-8; cdr3_nt: TGTGCCAGCAGCTTTAGGAGACTTAATGAAAAACTGTTTTTT; cdr3_aa: CASSFRRLNEKLFF
clone_size: once; d_call: TRBD1; j_call: TRBJ2-7; v_call: TRBV29-1; cdr3_nt: TGCAGCGTTGATGAGGGGACAGGGATCCACGAGCAGTACTTC; cdr3_aa: CSVDEGTGIHEQYF
clone_size: -; d_call: TRBD1; j_call: TRBJ1-5; v_call: TRBV28; cdr3_nt: TGTGCCAGCAGTTCCAGCAGGGGGGGACAGCCCCAGCATTTT; cdr3_aa: CASSSSRGGQPQHF
clone_size: -; d_call: TRBD1; j_call: TRBJ1-2; v_call: TRBV11-3; cdr3_nt: TGTGCCAGCAGCTTACTTGGACAGGGCTATGGCTACACCTTC; cdr3_aa: CASSLLGQGYGYTF
clone_size: -; d_call: -; j_call: TRBJ2-3; v_call: TRBV5-1; cdr3_nt: TGCGCCAGCAAGGATGGCCTTAGCACAGATACGCAGTATTTT; cdr3_aa: CASKDGLSTDTQYF
clone_size: once; d_call: -; j_call: TRBJ1-2; v_call: TRBV30; cdr3_nt: TGTGCCTGGTACGGGGGTGCCCATGGCTACACCTTC; cdr3_aa: CAWYGGAHGYTF
clone_size: -; d_call: TRBD2; j_call: TRBJ2-1; v_call: TRBV19; cdr3_nt: TGTGCCAGTAGTTCTCGACTAGCGGGATGGGATGAGCAGTTCTTC; cdr3_aa: CASSSRLAGWDEQFF
clone_size: once; d_call: TRBD1; j_call: TRBJ1-3; v_call: TRBV2; cdr3_nt: TGTGCCAGCAACCCCAGGGGGGTTTCTGGAAACACCATATATTTT; cdr3_aa: CASNPRGVSGNTIYF
clone_size: -; d_call: TRBD2; j_call: TRBJ2-2; v_call: TRBV7-8; cdr3_nt: TGTGCCAGCAGCTTATTCCCAGCGGGAGGGCCCGGCGGGGAGCTGTTTTTT; cdr3_aa: CASSLFPAGGPGGELFF
clone_size: -; d_call: TRBD2; j_call: TRBJ2-2; v_call: TRBV7-3; cdr3_nt: TGTGCCAGCAGCTCCCCCCGGGGGGAATTCTTCGGGGAGCTGTTTTTT; cdr3_aa: CASSSPRGEFFGELFF
clone_size: -; d_call: -; j_call: TRBJ2-7; v_call: TRBV9; cdr3_nt: TGTGCCAGCAGCGTAGGGGTAGCGGATGTGTACGAGCAGTACTTC; cdr3_aa: CASSVGVADVYEQYF
clone_size: -; d_call: -; j_call: TRBJ1-2; v_call: TRBV27; cdr3_nt: TGTGCCAGCACCCGCTCAGGGGCAAACTATGGCTACACCTTC; cdr3_aa: CASTRSGANYGYTF
clone_size: -; d_call: -; j_call: TRBJ1-2; v_call: TRBV5-4; cdr3_nt: TGTGCCAGCAGCAGTGCCACAGCCGTCAGGGACTATGGCTACACCTTC; cdr3_aa: CASSSATAVRDYGYTF
clone_size: -; d_call: -; j_call: TRBJ2-2; v_call: TRBV19; cdr3_nt: TGTGCCAGTAGTCCCGGGACTTCCCTCACCGGGGAGCTGTTTTTT; cdr3_aa: CASSPGTSLTGELFF
clone_size: -; d_call: -; j_call: TRBJ1-5; v_call: TRBV5-3; cdr3_nt: TGTGCCAGAAGCTTGGAGGGGCCGGGAGAAGGCAATCAGCCCCAGCATTTT; cdr3_aa: CARSLEGPGEGNQPQHF
clone_size: -; d_call: -; j_call: TRBJ1-2; v_call: TRBV7-6; cdr3_nt: TGTGTCGTCGAGGCATCGAGCTATGGCTACACCTTC; cdr3_aa: CVVEASSYGYTF
clone_size: -; d_call: -; j_call: TRBJ1-5; v_call: TRBV30; cdr3_nt: TGTGCCTGGAGTCCGGGTTGGGGAAGCAATCAGCCCCAGCATTTT; cdr3_aa: CAWSPGWGSNQPQHF
clone_size: few; d_call: -; j_call: TRBJ1-2; v_call: TRBV4-2; cdr3_nt: TGTGCCAGCAGCCAAGAGGGGGGGCTCTATGGCTACACCTTC; cdr3_aa: CASSQEGGLYGYTF
clone_size: -; d_call: -; j_call: TRBJ1-3; v_call: TRBV19; cdr3_nt: TGTGCCAGTAGTATGCGGGACGGAACTAGAAACACCATATATTTT; cdr3_aa: CASSMRDGTRNTIYF
clone_size: -; d_call: -; j_call: TRBJ2-5; v_call: TRBV6-1; cdr3_nt: TGTGCCAGCAGGGAAGGGGCGGGGAGTCAACAGACCCAGTACTTC; cdr3_aa: CASREGAGSQQTQYF